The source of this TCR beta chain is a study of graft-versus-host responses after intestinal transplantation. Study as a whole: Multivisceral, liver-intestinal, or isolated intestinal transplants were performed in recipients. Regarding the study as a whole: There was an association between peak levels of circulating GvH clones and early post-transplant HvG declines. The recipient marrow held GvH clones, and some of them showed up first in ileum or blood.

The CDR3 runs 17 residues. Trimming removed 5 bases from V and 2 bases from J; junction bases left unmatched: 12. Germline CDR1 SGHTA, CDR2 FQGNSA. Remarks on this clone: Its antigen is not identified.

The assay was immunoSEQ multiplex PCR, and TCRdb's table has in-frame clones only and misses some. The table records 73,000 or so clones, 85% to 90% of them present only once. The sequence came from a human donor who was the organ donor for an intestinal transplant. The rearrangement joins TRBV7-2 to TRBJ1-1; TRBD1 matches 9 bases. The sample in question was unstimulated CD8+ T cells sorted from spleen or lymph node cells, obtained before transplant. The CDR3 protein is CASSLRGTGRKNTEAFF. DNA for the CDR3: TGTGCCAGCAGCCTCCGCGGGACAGGGCGAAAAAACACTGAAGCTTTCTTT.